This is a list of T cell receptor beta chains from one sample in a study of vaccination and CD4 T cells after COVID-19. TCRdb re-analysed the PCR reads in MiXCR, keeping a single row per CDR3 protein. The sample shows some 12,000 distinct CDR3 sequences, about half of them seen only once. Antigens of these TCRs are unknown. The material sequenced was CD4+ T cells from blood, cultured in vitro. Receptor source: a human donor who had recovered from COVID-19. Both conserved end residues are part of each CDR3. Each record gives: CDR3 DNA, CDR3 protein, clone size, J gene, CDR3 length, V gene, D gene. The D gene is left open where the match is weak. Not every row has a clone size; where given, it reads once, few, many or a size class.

CDR3nt: TGCAGTGCTAGGTACGCGAGGGGCGGGAGCGGGGGTGAGCAGTTCTTC; CDR3aa: CSARYARGGSGGEQFF; abundance: .; j_gene: TRBJ2-1; len: 16; v_gene: TRBV20-1; d_gene: TRBD2
CDR3nt: TGTGCCAGCAGGGAAGGGACAGGGGGTAGCAATCAGCCCCAGCATTTT; CDR3aa: CASREGTGGSNQPQHF; abundance: once; j_gene: TRBJ1-5; len: 16; v_gene: TRBV2; d_gene: TRBD1
CDR3nt: TGTGCCAGCAGTCCCCAAGGTTCTAGCGGGAGAGTTGAGGAGTTCTTC; CDR3aa: CASSPQGSSGRVEEFF; abundance: once; j_gene: TRBJ2-1; len: 16; v_gene: TRBV28; d_gene: TRBD2
CDR3nt: TGTGCCTGGAGTACCCACTACCCGGGACAGGGGGACACTGAAGCTTTCTTT; CDR3aa: CAWSTHYPGQGDTEAFF; abundance: .; j_gene: TRBJ1-1; len: 17; v_gene: TRBV30; d_gene: TRBD1
CDR3nt: TGTGCCAGCAGCTTAGCGATGGTAGCGGGATCGACTTACGAGCAGTACTTC; CDR3aa: CASSLAMVAGSTYEQYF; abundance: medium-sized; j_gene: TRBJ2-7; len: 17; v_gene: TRBV7-8; d_gene: TRBD2
CDR3nt: TGTGCCAGCAGTCCCTGGGGGGCCCTCCACTTT; CDR3aa: CASSPWGALHF; abundance: .; j_gene: TRBJ1-6; len: 11; v_gene: TRBV28; d_gene: .
CDR3nt: TGCAGTGCTAGGAGGGACGTTGAAGCTTTCTTT; CDR3aa: CSARRDVEAFF; abundance: few; j_gene: TRBJ1-1; len: 11; v_gene: TRBV20-1; d_gene: .
CDR3nt: TGCAGTGCTAGGGACGCCCGGACTAGTTCGGAGGGGGAGCAGTACTTC; CDR3aa: CSARDARTSSEGEQYF; abundance: few; j_gene: TRBJ2-7; len: 16; v_gene: TRBV20-1; d_gene: TRBD2
CDR3nt: TGTGCCATCAGACCGGGACTAGCGTCTGATACGCAGTATTTT; CDR3aa: CAIRPGLASDTQYF; abundance: .; j_gene: TRBJ2-3; len: 14; v_gene: TRBV10-3; d_gene: TRBD2
CDR3nt: TGTGCCAGCACCCAGGGTTGGGCAGATACGCAGTATTTT; CDR3aa: CASTQGWADTQYF; abundance: once; j_gene: TRBJ2-3; len: 13; v_gene: TRBV7-2; d_gene: .
CDR3nt: TGTGCCAGCAGCGTAACCGGGACGGATAATTCACCCCTCCACTTT; CDR3aa: CASSVTGTDNSPLHF; abundance: .; j_gene: TRBJ1-6; len: 15; v_gene: TRBV11-2; d_gene: .
CDR3nt: TGTGCCAGCAGCTTAAGGGACGAAAAACTGTTTTTT; CDR3aa: CASSLRDEKLFF; abundance: .; j_gene: TRBJ1-4; len: 12; v_gene: TRBV7-6; d_gene: .
CDR3nt: TGTGCCAGCAGCTTGGCCGGGGTTAAAGGCTACACCTTC; CDR3aa: CASSLAGVKGYTF; abundance: few; j_gene: TRBJ1-2; len: 13; v_gene: TRBV5-4; d_gene: .
CDR3nt: TGTGCCAGCAGTGAAATGTCAGCGGGAGCAGAGACCCAGTACTTC; CDR3aa: CASSEMSAGAETQYF; abundance: .; j_gene: TRBJ2-5; len: 15; v_gene: TRBV25-1; d_gene: TRBD2
CDR3nt: TGTGCCACCAGCAGAGATGGGGAGGTTAACGGCTACACCTTC; CDR3aa: CATSRDGEVNGYTF; abundance: few; j_gene: TRBJ1-2; len: 14; v_gene: TRBV15; d_gene: .
CDR3nt: TGTGCCACCTCTAAGCGGGCGGGACCCGACGATGAGCAGTTCTTC; CDR3aa: CATSKRAGPDDEQFF; abundance: few; j_gene: TRBJ2-1; len: 15; v_gene: TRBV7-2; d_gene: .
CDR3nt: TGTGCCAGCAGCTTAGGGCCCCGGGACAGGGAGGAGGGAGCGGAGACTGAAGCTTTCTTT; CDR3aa: CASSLGPRDREEGAETEAFF; abundance: once; j_gene: TRBJ1-1; len: 20; v_gene: TRBV7-6; d_gene: TRBD1
CDR3nt: TGTGCCAGCAGTTACTCGACCTATAGAGGCTACACTGAAGCTTTCTTT; CDR3aa: CASSYSTYRGYTEAFF; abundance: .; j_gene: TRBJ1-1; len: 16; v_gene: TRBV6-5; d_gene: .
CDR3nt: TGTGCCAGCAGTGGTAAGGGACGCTCCTGGGCAGATACGCAGTATTTT; CDR3aa: CASSGKGRSWADTQYF; abundance: .; j_gene: TRBJ2-3; len: 16; v_gene: TRBV12-3/TRBV12-4; d_gene: .
CDR3nt: TGTGCCATCAGTGAGACAGGGGGCGCCGGGGAGCTGTTTTTT; CDR3aa: CAISETGGAGELFF; abundance: .; j_gene: TRBJ2-2; len: 14; v_gene: TRBV10-3; d_gene: TRBD1
CDR3nt: TGTGCCAGCAGTGAAAGGGACAGGGGGCTGCTCCGCTTC; CDR3aa: CASSERDRGLLRF; abundance: few; j_gene: TRBJ1-2; len: 13; v_gene: TRBV2; d_gene: TRBD1
CDR3nt: TGCGCCAGCAGCTTGGTGCAGGGCGTAAACACCGGGGAGCTGTTTTTT; CDR3aa: CASSLVQGVNTGELFF; abundance: .; j_gene: TRBJ2-2; len: 16; v_gene: TRBV5-1; d_gene: .
CDR3nt: TGTGCCAGCAGCGCTAGCAGCACAGATACGCAGTATTTT; CDR3aa: CASSASSTDTQYF; abundance: .; j_gene: TRBJ2-3; len: 13; v_gene: TRBV9; d_gene: .
CDR3nt: TGTGCCAGCAGCTACGACAGCCAGCTACGCTCCTATAATTCACCCCTCCACTTT; CDR3aa: CASSYDSQLRSYNSPLHF; abundance: .; j_gene: TRBJ1-6; len: 18; v_gene: TRBV11-2; d_gene: .
CDR3nt: TGCAGTGCTAGATGGCCGCTGGAATACGAGCAGTACTTC; CDR3aa: CSARWPLEYEQYF; abundance: .; j_gene: TRBJ2-7; len: 13; v_gene: TRBV20-1; d_gene: .
CDR3nt: TGTGCCAGCAGCCTGGGACAGGGAGAGACCCAGTACTTC; CDR3aa: CASSLGQGETQYF; abundance: .; j_gene: TRBJ2-5; len: 13; v_gene: TRBV6-1; d_gene: TRBD1
CDR3nt: TGTGCCTGGAGCGGCGGCGTTCGGTGGGCTGAAGCTTTCTTT; CDR3aa: CAWSGGVRWAEAFF; abundance: .; j_gene: TRBJ1-1; len: 14; v_gene: TRBV30; d_gene: .
CDR3nt: TGTGCCAGCAGCTTAGAGCGACAGGGCTATGGCTACACCTTC; CDR3aa: CASSLERQGYGYTF; abundance: .; j_gene: TRBJ1-2; len: 14; v_gene: TRBV7-2; d_gene: TRBD1
CDR3nt: TGTGCCAGCAGTGAACGTGTGGGGGCGGTGGGCAATCAGCCCCAGCATTTT; CDR3aa: CASSERVGAVGNQPQHF; abundance: .; j_gene: TRBJ1-5; len: 17; v_gene: TRBV6-1; d_gene: .
CDR3nt: TGTGCCAGCAGTTACCCACGACAGGTTTTCAACTATGGCTACACCTTC; CDR3aa: CASSYPRQVFNYGYTF; abundance: few; j_gene: TRBJ1-2; len: 16; v_gene: TRBV6-2/TRBV6-3; d_gene: .
CDR3nt: TGTGCCAGCAGCCCGTCCGGTTGGCCGGAGGAGACCCAGTACTTC; CDR3aa: CASSPSGWPEETQYF; abundance: few; j_gene: TRBJ2-5; len: 15; v_gene: TRBV11-2; d_gene: .
CDR3nt: TGCGCCAGCAGCCCAGACCGACAGCGCGAGACCCAGTACTTC; CDR3aa: CASSPDRQRETQYF; abundance: .; j_gene: TRBJ2-5; len: 14; v_gene: TRBV4-1; d_gene: .
CDR3nt: TGTGCCAGCAGTCGAACAGGGGGATCCACTGAAGCTTTCTTT; CDR3aa: CASSRTGGSTEAFF; abundance: .; j_gene: TRBJ1-1; len: 14; v_gene: TRBV6-1; d_gene: TRBD1
CDR3nt: TGTGCCATCAGTGACCCCTCATCCAAGCGGGAGGTAGATACGCAGTATTTT; CDR3aa: CAISDPSSKREVDTQYF; abundance: .; j_gene: TRBJ2-3; len: 17; v_gene: TRBV10-3; d_gene: TRBD2
CDR3nt: TGTGCCAGCAGTTACTCTGGGGCCAACGTCCTGACTTTC; CDR3aa: CASSYSGANVLTF; abundance: .; j_gene: TRBJ2-6; len: 13; v_gene: TRBV5-6; d_gene: .
CDR3nt: TGCGCCAGCAGCTATGTTATAAATTCGGACGAGCAGTACTTC; CDR3aa: CASSYVINSDEQYF; abundance: .; j_gene: TRBJ2-7; len: 14; v_gene: TRBV5-1; d_gene: .
CDR3nt: TGTGCCAGCAGCGATCTCCGGACAACAGATACGCAGTATTTT; CDR3aa: CASSDLRTTDTQYF; abundance: .; j_gene: TRBJ2-3; len: 14; v_gene: TRBV2; d_gene: .
CDR3nt: TGTGCCAGCAGCGATCTAGTTCGGGACAGGGGGGGGGGAAGCAATCAGCCCCAGCATTTT; CDR3aa: CASSDLVRDRGGGSNQPQHF; abundance: .; j_gene: TRBJ1-5; len: 20; v_gene: TRBV7-6; d_gene: TRBD1
CDR3nt: TGTGCCAGCAGCCTAGGCTGGGGGCCCACCTACGAGCAGTACTTC; CDR3aa: CASSLGWGPTYEQYF; abundance: few; j_gene: TRBJ2-7; len: 15; v_gene: TRBV7-2; d_gene: .
CDR3nt: TGCGCCAGCAGCCAAGTTTTCTTGACTAGCGGGAGCGTCTACGAGCAGTACTTC; CDR3aa: CASSQVFLTSGSVYEQYF; abundance: few; j_gene: TRBJ2-7; len: 18; v_gene: TRBV4-1; d_gene: TRBD2
CDR3nt: TGTGCCAGCAGTTACACAAGACAGGGAGCCAAAAACATTCAGTACTTC; CDR3aa: CASSYTRQGAKNIQYF; abundance: few; j_gene: TRBJ2-4; len: 16; v_gene: TRBV6-5; d_gene: TRBD1
CDR3nt: TGTGCCAGTAGTGTGGGGACTAGCGGTTACAATGAGCAGTTCTTC; CDR3aa: CASSVGTSGYNEQFF; abundance: .; j_gene: TRBJ2-1; len: 15; v_gene: TRBV19; d_gene: TRBD2
CDR3nt: TGTGCCACCAGCAGTCGAAACAGGCCCACTAGCACAGATACGCAGTATTTT; CDR3aa: CATSSRNRPTSTDTQYF; abundance: .; j_gene: TRBJ2-3; len: 17; v_gene: TRBV15; d_gene: .
CDR3nt: TGTGCCACCGCCTTGGGGGGGGACAGCCAAGAGACCCAGTACTTC; CDR3aa: CATALGGDSQETQYF; abundance: few; j_gene: TRBJ2-5; len: 15; v_gene: TRBV24-1; d_gene: .
CDR3nt: TGTGCCAGTCGCCGACAGGGAGGGGGAGAGACCCAGTACTTC; CDR3aa: CASRRQGGGETQYF; abundance: .; j_gene: TRBJ2-5; len: 14; v_gene: TRBV19; d_gene: .
CDR3nt: TGTGCCAGCAGTTTCGGCGGGAACCAAAATTCACCCCTCCACTTT; CDR3aa: CASSFGGNQNSPLHF; abundance: .; j_gene: TRBJ1-6; len: 15; v_gene: TRBV12-3/TRBV12-4; d_gene: .
CDR3nt: TGTGCCAGCAAATACGGCCCCATTACTAGCGGGAGAGGCGGGGAGCTGTTTTTT; CDR3aa: CASKYGPITSGRGGELFF; abundance: .; j_gene: TRBJ2-2; len: 18; v_gene: TRBV6-1; d_gene: TRBD2
CDR3nt: TGTGCCAGCAGCTTGGGACGAAGTAACACTGAAGCTTTCTTT; CDR3aa: CASSLGRSNTEAFF; abundance: .; j_gene: TRBJ1-1; len: 14; v_gene: TRBV7-2; d_gene: .
CDR3nt: TGTGCCAGTAGTACTAGCGGGAGCGGGTACTACGAGCAGTACTTC; CDR3aa: CASSTSGSGYYEQYF; abundance: .; j_gene: TRBJ2-7; len: 15; v_gene: TRBV19; d_gene: TRBD2
CDR3nt: TGTGCCAGTAGTCAGGACAGCAGGGTGCCTAATGAAAAACTGTTTTTT; CDR3aa: CASSQDSRVPNEKLFF; abundance: .; j_gene: TRBJ1-4; len: 16; v_gene: TRBV19; d_gene: .
CDR3nt: TGTGCCTGGAGTGTACACGGGGCTTATGAGCAGTTCTTC; CDR3aa: CAWSVHGAYEQFF; abundance: .; j_gene: TRBJ2-1; len: 13; v_gene: TRBV30; d_gene: .
CDR3nt: TGTGCCACCAGTGACAGGACTGGACTAGAGCAGTTCTTC; CDR3aa: CATSDRTGLEQFF; abundance: .; j_gene: TRBJ2-1; len: 13; v_gene: TRBV24-1; d_gene: .
CDR3nt: TGTGCCAGCAGTTTCAGTGGGGCTACTGAAGCTTTCTTT; CDR3aa: CASSFSGATEAFF; abundance: .; j_gene: TRBJ1-1; len: 13; v_gene: TRBV6-5; d_gene: .
CDR3nt: TGCGCCAGCAGCTGGACCCGCGCCGAGGAGTCTGAGCAGTTCTTC; CDR3aa: CASSWTRAEESEQFF; abundance: .; j_gene: TRBJ2-1; len: 15; v_gene: TRBV5-1; d_gene: .